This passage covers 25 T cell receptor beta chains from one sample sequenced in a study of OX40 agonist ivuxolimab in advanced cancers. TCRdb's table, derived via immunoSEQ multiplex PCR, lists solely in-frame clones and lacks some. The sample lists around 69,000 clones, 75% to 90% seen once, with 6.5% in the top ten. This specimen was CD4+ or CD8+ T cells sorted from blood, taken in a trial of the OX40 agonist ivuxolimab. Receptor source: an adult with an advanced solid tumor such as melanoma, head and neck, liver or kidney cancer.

DNA for the CDR3: TGTGCCAGCAGCTTACCTCGAACAGGCGGCGACAATGAGCAGTTCTTC. Residues: CASSLPRTGGDNEQFF. The chain is built from TRBV7-6 and TRBJ2-1; D perhaps matches TRBD1 (5 bases). CDR3 length: 16 amino acids. Trimming left V 2 bases short and J 5 bases short, with 16 bases between. Per germline, CDR1 SGHVS and CDR2 FNYEAQ.

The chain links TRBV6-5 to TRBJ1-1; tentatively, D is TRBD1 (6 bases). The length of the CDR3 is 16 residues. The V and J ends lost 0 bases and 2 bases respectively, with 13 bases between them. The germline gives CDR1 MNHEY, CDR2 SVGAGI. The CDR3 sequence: CASSYSQGPENTEAFF. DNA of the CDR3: TGTGCCAGCAGTTACTCGCAGGGGCCCGAAAACACTGAAGCTTTCTTT.

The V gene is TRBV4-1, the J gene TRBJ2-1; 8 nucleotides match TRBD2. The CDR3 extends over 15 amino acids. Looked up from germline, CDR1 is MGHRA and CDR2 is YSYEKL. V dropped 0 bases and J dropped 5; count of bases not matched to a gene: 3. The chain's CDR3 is CASSQELAVNNEQFF. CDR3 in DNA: TGCGCCAGCAGCCAAGAACTAGCGGTAAACAATGAGCAGTTCTTC.

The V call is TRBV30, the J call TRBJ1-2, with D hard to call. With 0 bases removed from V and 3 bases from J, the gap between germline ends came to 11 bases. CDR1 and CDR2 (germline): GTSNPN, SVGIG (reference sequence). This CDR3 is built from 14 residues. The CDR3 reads CAWSVTQNYYGYTF. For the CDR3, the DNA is TGTGCCTGGAGTGTAACCCAGAACTACTATGGCTACACCTTC.

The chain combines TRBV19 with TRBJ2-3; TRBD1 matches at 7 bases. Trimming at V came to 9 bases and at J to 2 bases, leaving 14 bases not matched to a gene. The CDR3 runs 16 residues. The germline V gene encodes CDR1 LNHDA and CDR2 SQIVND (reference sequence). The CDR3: CASMGLTGTATDTQYF. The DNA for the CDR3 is TGTGCCAGCATGGGGCTCACCGGGACAGCCACAGATACGCAGTATTTT.

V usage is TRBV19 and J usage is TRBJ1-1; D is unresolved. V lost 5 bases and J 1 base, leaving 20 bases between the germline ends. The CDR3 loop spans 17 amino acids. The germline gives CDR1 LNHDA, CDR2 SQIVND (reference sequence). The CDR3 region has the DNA TGTGCCAGTAGTTCCTGGGTTCTAGTCGGGGAGAACACTGAAGCTTTCTTT. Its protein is CASSSWVLVGENTEAFF.

The CDR3 spells CASRPIGMFETQYF. The CDR3 coding sequence is TGTGCCAGTAGGCCCATTGGTATGTTTGAGACCCAGTACTTC. The chain is built from TRBV19 and TRBJ2-5; the D is unclear. The germline gives CDR1 LNHDA, CDR2 SQIVND (reference sequence). V lost 6 bases and J lost 5, with 16 bases in between. This CDR3 comprises 14 residues.

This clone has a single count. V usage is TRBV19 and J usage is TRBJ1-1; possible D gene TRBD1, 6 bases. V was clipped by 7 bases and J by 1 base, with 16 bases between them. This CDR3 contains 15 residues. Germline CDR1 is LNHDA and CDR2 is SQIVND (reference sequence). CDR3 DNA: TGTGCCAGTACCTACCAAGGCAGGGGGAACACTGAAGCTTTCTTT. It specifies CASTYQGRGNTEAFF.

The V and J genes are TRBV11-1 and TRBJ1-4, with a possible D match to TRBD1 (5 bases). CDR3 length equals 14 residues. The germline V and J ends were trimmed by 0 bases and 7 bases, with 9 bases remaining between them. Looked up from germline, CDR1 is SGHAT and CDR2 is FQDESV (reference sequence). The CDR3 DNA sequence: TGTGCCAGCAGCTTAGCAGGGGAATTTGAAAAACTGTTTTTT. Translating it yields CASSLAGEFEKLFF.

CDR3 DNA sequence: TGTGCCACCTTACTGTCGAGTACCCAGCATTTT. Protein product: CATLLSSTQHF. The V call is TRBV6-6, the J call TRBJ1-5; no clear D gene. The V gene lost 10 bases and the J gene lost 11 bases, with 15 bases spanning the gap. Germline V gene lookup returns CDR1 MNHNY and CDR2 SVGAGI (reference sequence). The CDR3 has 11 amino acids.

CDR3 in amino acids: CASSLGTSGGASYNEQFF. CDR3 DNA: TGTGCCAGCAGCTTAGGGACTAGCGGGGGAGCATCCTACAATGAGCAGTTCTTC. This chain links TRBV11-2 with TRBJ2-1; 13 bases map to TRBD2. There are 18 residues in the CDR3. Per germline, CDR1 SGHAT and CDR2 FQNNGV. With V trimmed by 1 base and J by 1 base, 4 bases remained unmatched.

The CDR3 here is CASSDWTDSYNEQFF. The DNA of the CDR3 is TGTGCCAGCAGTGATTGGACAGATTCTTATAATGAGCAGTTCTTC. The V call is TRBV25-1, the J call TRBJ2-1; tentative D call: TRBD1 (6 bases). Trimming took off 3 bases at V and 7 bases at J, with 16 bases between the two ends. CDR3 size: 15 residues. Per the germline V gene, CDR1 is MGHDK and CDR2 is SYGVNS.

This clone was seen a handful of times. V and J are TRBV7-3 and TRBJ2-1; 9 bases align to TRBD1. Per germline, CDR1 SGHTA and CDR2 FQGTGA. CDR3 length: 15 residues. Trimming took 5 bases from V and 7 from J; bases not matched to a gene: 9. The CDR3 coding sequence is TGTGCCAGCAGCCCCGGACAGGGGTTGGGAAATGAGCAGTTCTTC. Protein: CASSPGQGLGNEQFF. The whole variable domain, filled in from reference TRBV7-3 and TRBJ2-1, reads GAGVSQTPSNKVTEKGKYVELRCDPISGHTALYWYRQSLGQGPEFLIYFQGTGAADDSGLPNDRFFAVRPEGSVSTLKIQRTERGDSAVYLCASSPGQGLGNEQFFGPGTRLTVL.

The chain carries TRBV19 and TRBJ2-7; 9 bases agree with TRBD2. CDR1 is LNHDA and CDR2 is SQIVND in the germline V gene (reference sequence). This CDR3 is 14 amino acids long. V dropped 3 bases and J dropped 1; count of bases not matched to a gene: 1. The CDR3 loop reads CASSISGRSYEQYF. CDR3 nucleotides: TGTGCCAGTAGTATTAGCGGGAGATCCTACGAGCAGTACTTC.

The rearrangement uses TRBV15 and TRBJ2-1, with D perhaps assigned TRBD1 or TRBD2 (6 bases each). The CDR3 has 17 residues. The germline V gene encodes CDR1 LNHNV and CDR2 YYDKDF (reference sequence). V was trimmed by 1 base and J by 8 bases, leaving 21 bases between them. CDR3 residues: CATSRVRGRPSTDEQFF. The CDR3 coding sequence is TGTGCCACCAGCAGAGTAAGGGGGAGGCCTTCAACCGATGAGCAGTTCTTC.

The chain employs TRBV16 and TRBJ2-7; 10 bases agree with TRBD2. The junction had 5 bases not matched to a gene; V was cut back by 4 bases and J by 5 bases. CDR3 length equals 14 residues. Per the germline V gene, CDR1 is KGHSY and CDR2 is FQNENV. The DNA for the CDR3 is TGTGCCAGCAGCCTTCTAGCGGGAGCCCACGAGCAGTACTTC. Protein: CASSLLAGAHEQYF.

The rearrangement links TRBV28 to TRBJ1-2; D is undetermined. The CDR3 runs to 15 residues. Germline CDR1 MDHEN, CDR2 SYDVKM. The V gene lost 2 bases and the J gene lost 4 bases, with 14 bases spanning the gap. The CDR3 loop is CASSLSWGEGYGYTF. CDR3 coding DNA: TGTGCCAGCAGTTTAAGCTGGGGAGAGGGCTATGGCTACACCTTC.

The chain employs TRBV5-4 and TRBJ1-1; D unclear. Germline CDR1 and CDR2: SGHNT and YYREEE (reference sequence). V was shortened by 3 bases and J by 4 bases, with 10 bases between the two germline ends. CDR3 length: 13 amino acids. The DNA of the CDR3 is TGTGCCAGCAGCTCCCGCGAGGGCACTGAAGCTTTCTTT. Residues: CASSSREGTEAFF.

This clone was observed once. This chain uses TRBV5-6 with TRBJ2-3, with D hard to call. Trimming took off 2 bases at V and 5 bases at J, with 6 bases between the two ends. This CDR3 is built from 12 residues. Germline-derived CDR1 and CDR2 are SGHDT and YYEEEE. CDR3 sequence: CASSLIQDTQYF. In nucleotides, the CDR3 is TGTGCCAGCAGCTTAATACAAGATACGCAGTATTTT.

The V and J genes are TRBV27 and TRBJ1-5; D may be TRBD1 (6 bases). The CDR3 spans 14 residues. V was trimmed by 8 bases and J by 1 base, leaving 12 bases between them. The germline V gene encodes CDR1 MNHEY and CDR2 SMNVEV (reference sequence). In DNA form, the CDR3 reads TGTGCCAGCCGGGGGGGGGCAAGCAATCAGCCCCAGCATTTT. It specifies CASRGGASNQPQHF.

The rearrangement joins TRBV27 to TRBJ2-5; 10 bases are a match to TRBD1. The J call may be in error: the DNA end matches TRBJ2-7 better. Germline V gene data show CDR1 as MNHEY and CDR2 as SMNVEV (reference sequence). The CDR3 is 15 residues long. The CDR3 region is CASSRTGTGAHEQYF. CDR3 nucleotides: TGTGCCAGCAGTCGCACCGGGACAGGGGCCCACGAGCAGTACTTC.

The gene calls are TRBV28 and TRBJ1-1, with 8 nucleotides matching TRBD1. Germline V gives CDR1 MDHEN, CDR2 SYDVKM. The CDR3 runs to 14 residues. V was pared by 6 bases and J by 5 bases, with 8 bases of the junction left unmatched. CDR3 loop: CASSRTGGGTEAFF. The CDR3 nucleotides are TGTGCCAGCAGCCGAACAGGGGGGGGGACTGAAGCTTTCTTT.

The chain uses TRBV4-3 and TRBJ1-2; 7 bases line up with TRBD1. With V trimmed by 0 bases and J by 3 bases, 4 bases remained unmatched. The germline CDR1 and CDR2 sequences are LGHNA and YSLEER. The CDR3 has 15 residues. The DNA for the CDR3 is TGCGCCAGCAGCCAAGATCAAGGGGGCTACTATGGCTACACCTTC. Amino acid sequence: CASSQDQGGYYGYTF.

CDR3 sequence: CASSLEAGELYGYTF. The CDR3 DNA reads TGTGCCAGCAGCCTGGAGGCGGGGGAGCTCTATGGCTACACCTTC. The J gene is TRBJ1-2, the V gene TRBV5-6, with a tentative D call TRBD1 (5 bases). From germline, CDR1 is SGHDT and CDR2 YYEEEE. This CDR3 has 15 residues. V was cut by 4 bases and J by 4 bases, with 17 bases left in between.

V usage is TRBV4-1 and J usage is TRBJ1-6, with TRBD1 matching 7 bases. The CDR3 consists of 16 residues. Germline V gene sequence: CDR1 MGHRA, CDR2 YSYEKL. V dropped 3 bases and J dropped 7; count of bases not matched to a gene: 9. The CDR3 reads CASSQFPRGGNSPLHF. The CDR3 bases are TGCGCCAGCAGCCAGTTCCCCAGGGGGGGAAATTCACCCCTCCACTTT.